This T cell receptor beta chain is from a study of shared clonotypes between healthy human individuals. General study results and limits: In this cohort, only blood was sampled, and tissue repertoires likely differ.

V lost 2 bases and J lost 3; bases outside the gene matches: 7. The CDR3 consists of 15 residues. Per the germline V gene, CDR1 is GTSNPN and CDR2 is SVGIG (reference sequence). CD45RA+ naive and CD45RA-negative memory subsets were separated from CD4+ cells. Here immunoSEQ multiplex PCR was the method, and the copy in TCRdb shows in-frame clones only, minus some. The sample consists of 2 million to 2.5 million clones, roughly 93% of them appearing once. Remarks on this clone: What it binds is unknown.

Material for sequencing was naive CD4+ T cells from PBMCs. Subset defined: CD45RA+ positively selected. The origin of this receptor is a man younger than 35 in good health. Some clones in this sample may be carry-over from other donors' samples. This sequence joins TRBV30 and TRBJ2-5; 9 bases map to TRBD1. Written as DNA, the CDR3 is TGTGCCTGGAGTCAGGGACAGGGCGCAGAAGAGACCCAGTACTTC. This sequence encodes CAWSQGQGAEETQYF.